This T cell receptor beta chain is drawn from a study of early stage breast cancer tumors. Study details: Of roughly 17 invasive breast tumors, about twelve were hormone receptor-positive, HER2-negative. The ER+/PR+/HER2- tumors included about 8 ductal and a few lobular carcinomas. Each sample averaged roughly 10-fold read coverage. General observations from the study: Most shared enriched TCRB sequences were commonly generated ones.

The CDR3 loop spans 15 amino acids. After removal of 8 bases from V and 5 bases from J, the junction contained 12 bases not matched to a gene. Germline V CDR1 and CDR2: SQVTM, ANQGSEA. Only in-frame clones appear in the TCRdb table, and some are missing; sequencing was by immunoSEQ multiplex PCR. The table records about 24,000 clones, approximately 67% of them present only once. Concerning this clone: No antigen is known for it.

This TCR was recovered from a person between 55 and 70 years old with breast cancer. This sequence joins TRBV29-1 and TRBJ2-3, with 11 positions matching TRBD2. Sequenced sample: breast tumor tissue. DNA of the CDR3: TGCAGCCATCAACTAGCGGGAGTGGCGGGAGATACGCAGTATTTT. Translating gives CSHQLAGVAGDTQYF.